The rows below give T cell receptor beta chains drawn from one sample of a study of shared clonotypes between healthy human individuals. Assay used: immunoSEQ multiplex PCR; TCRdb lists only in-frame clones, some missing. The data contain around 610,000 clones, 95% to 97% of them singletons. The sequencing input was naive CD8+ T cells sorted from blood. The receptor set was obtained from a woman aged 25 to 39 in good health. Each CDR3 is given without its conserved first and last residue.

v_gene: TRBV10-1
j_gene: TRBJ2-7
CDR3aa: ASSGTGTLGEQY

v_gene: TRBV19
j_gene: TRBJ1-5
CDR3aa: ASSIRLTGVNQPQH

v_gene: TRBV10-2
j_gene: TRBJ2-7
CDR3aa: ASAPARSYEQY

v_gene: TRBV27
j_gene: TRBJ1-5
CDR3aa: ASSLVATYSNQPQH

v_gene: TRBV28
j_gene: TRBJ2-7
CDR3aa: ASSFPIRTVTYEQY

v_gene: TRBV9
j_gene: TRBJ2-7
CDR3aa: ASSVTSGSAYEQY

v_gene: TRBV19
j_gene: TRBJ2-1
CDR3aa: ASTKAGNLYNEQF

v_gene: TRBV27
j_gene: TRBJ2-7
CDR3aa: ATRWGESPYEQY

v_gene: TRBV5-6
j_gene: TRBJ2-1
CDR3aa: ASSLTQGAYNEQF

v_gene: TRBV6-1
j_gene: TRBJ2-1
CDR3aa: ASSHNEQF

v_gene: TRBV9
j_gene: TRBJ2-1
CDR3aa: ASSGTSGSMYEQF

v_gene: TRBV10-2
j_gene: TRBJ2-2
CDR3aa: AASPAGNTGELF

v_gene: TRBV7-9
j_gene: TRBJ1-1
CDR3aa: ASSPGQGLTEAF

v_gene: TRBV5-1
j_gene: TRBJ1-4
CDR3aa: ASSFRETATNEKLF

v_gene: TRBV11-2
j_gene: TRBJ2-1
CDR3aa: ASSLVPPGYNEQF

v_gene: TRBV9
j_gene: TRBJ1-1
CDR3aa: ASSARDSGYTEAF

v_gene: TRBV28
j_gene: TRBJ2-1
CDR3aa: ASSIRSGKQTRYNEQF

v_gene: TRBV28
j_gene: TRBJ2-3
CDR3aa: ASNSRLAEVTDTQY

v_gene: TRBV19
j_gene: TRBJ2-7
CDR3aa: ASSVTESGYEQY

v_gene: TRBV28
j_gene: TRBJ2-5
CDR3aa: ASRALAEQETQY

v_gene: TRBV15
j_gene: TRBJ2-5
CDR3aa: ATSGGGGGETQY

v_gene: TRBV5-4
j_gene: TRBJ2-7
CDR3aa: ASSLALTGPAGFINEQY

v_gene: TRBV10-1
j_gene: TRBJ2-7
CDR3aa: ASSEGRAYEQY

v_gene: TRBV13
j_gene: TRBJ2-7
CDR3aa: ASSWGNSYEQY

v_gene: TRBV10-3
j_gene: TRBJ2-4
CDR3aa: AISESSGSLAKNIQY

v_gene: TRBV29-1
j_gene: TRBJ2-3
CDR3aa: SAPTGPSTDTQY

v_gene: TRBV18
j_gene: TRBJ2-2
CDR3aa: ASSPWDRGDGELF

v_gene: TRBV28
j_gene: NA
CDR3aa: ASSYGTGAYEQY

v_gene: TRBV27
j_gene: TRBJ2-6
CDR3aa: ASSLVRGVGANVLT

v_gene: TRBV6-5
j_gene: TRBJ1-1
CDR3aa: ASKFREGLGAEAF

v_gene: TRBV25-1
j_gene: TRBJ1-1
CDR3aa: ASSIGALNTEAF

v_gene: TRBV27
j_gene: TRBJ2-7
CDR3aa: ASSARDYGEQY

v_gene: TRBV14
j_gene: TRBJ1-2
CDR3aa: ASSQDGTTGGYGYT

v_gene: TRBV7-6
j_gene: TRBJ2-1
CDR3aa: ASSLEVYNEQF

v_gene: TRBV7-2
j_gene: TRBJ2-3
CDR3aa: ASSRPGGFTDTQY

v_gene: TRBV28
j_gene: TRBJ1-2
CDR3aa: ASSPTLNYGYT

v_gene: TRBV1
j_gene: TRBJ2-2
CDR3aa: TSSRRLALVYTGELF

v_gene: TRBV13
j_gene: TRBJ1-1
CDR3aa: ASSFGRGPSMNTEAF

v_gene: TRBV28
j_gene: TRBJ2-7
CDR3aa: ASSLDSGRALGEQY

v_gene: TRBV19
j_gene: TRBJ1-4
CDR3aa: ASSTGQANEKLF

v_gene: TRBV7-6
j_gene: TRBJ1-4
CDR3aa: ASSRTTGRNEKLF

v_gene: TRBV6-6
j_gene: TRBJ2-3
CDR3aa: ASSYSRASTDTQY

v_gene: TRBV19
j_gene: TRBJ1-5
CDR3aa: ASTRTGGDYQPQH

v_gene: TRBV27
j_gene: TRBJ2-1
CDR3aa: ASSLGIFYNEQF

v_gene: TRBV7-9
j_gene: TRBJ2-1
CDR3aa: ASSLNSEINNEQF

v_gene: TRBV4-2
j_gene: TRBJ1-4
CDR3aa: ASSWTDRGPNEKLF

v_gene: TRBV7-9
j_gene: TRBJ1-1
CDR3aa: ASGADTGWEAF

v_gene: TRBV28
j_gene: TRBJ1-3
CDR3aa: ASSLFGSSGNTIY

v_gene: TRBV30
j_gene: TRBJ2-3
CDR3aa: AWSELLQEDTQY

v_gene: TRBV4-1
j_gene: TRBJ1-5
CDR3aa: ASSQVLMVNQPQH

v_gene: TRBV15
j_gene: TRBJ1-1
CDR3aa: ATSRQMNTEAF

v_gene: TRBV28
j_gene: TRBJ1-1
CDR3aa: ASSYSAPGQGLNTEAF

v_gene: TRBV5-6
j_gene: TRBJ1-5
CDR3aa: ASSSHRDRGPNQPQH

v_gene: TRBV27
j_gene: TRBJ2-1
CDR3aa: ASRTFGRETYNEQF